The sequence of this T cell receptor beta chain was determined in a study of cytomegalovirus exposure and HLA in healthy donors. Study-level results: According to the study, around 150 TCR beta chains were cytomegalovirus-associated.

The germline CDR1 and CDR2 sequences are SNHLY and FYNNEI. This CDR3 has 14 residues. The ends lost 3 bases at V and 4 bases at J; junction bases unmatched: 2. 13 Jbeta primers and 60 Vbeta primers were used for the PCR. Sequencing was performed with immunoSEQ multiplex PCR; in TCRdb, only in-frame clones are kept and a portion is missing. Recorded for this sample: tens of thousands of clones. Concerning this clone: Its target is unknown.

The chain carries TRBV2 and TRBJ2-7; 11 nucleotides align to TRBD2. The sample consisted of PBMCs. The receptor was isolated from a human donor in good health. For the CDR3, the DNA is TGTGCCAGCAGTGACGGGACTAGCGGATACGAGCAGTACTTC. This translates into CASSDGTSGYEQYF.